This T cell receptor (beta chain) was obtained from a study of metastatic and nonmetastatic thyroid tumors (dated by TCRdb to about 2020). About the investigation overall: Repertoires from peripheral blood and from tumor or nodule tissue samples of malignant and benign thyroid patients were compared.

Results the study describes overall, beyond this receptor: In both blood and tumor samples, TCR beta diversity was reported to be significantly higher in malignant tumors than in benign nodules.

No patient had received any treatment before thyroid surgery. Using T-cell receptor beta sequencing, the study looked back at clinical samples from patients collected from the early 2010s to the late 2010s. The V and J ends are trimmed by 3 bases and 4 bases, leaving 13 bases between them. From cysteine to phenylalanine, the CDR3 is 15 amino acids long. The sequence is cut down to CDR3 DNA, 45 bases in frame from base 1. To prepare the library, PCR was applied. The data were produced on an Illumina HiSeq 4000. High-throughput sequencing was used to profile the TCR beta-chain CDR3 region of each patient. In the original analysis: Drawing on CDR3 differences between clinicopathological groups, the researchers built a classifier meant to tell apart patients with distant-metastatic papillary thyroid cancer. To measure repertoire diversity the researchers used the Shannon index, while the Morisita-Horn index served to gauge how similar the tumor and blood repertoires were. The raw public reads went through TCRdb reprocessing: fastp at Q25, MiXCR clone calling, in-frame beta chains kept. The V and J calls were determined by TCRdb, not by the authors. Present in this sample are 20,000 to 30,000 clones, 10% to 15% of which were seen just once. The biggest ten clones account for around 5.1% of the sample.

Worth noting for this clone: The antigen it recognizes is unknown. Base qualities are not at hand, and no much larger clone is one base apart.

The TCR was taken from a female donor with papillary thyroid cancer or a benign thyroid nodule (not recorded which). Some clones in this sample may be carry-over from other donors' samples. The rearrangement joined TRBV12-3 or TRBV12-4 to TRBJ2-1, with TRBD2 as a weak D call on 7 bases. The material sequenced was blood. The CDR3 corresponds to CASSFKEGGYNEQFF. The nucleotide sequence reads as follows: TGTGCCAGCAGTTTCAAGGAGGGGGGGTACAATGAGCAGTTCTTC.